One and the same sample provided the 15 T cell receptor beta chains below, sequenced in a study of blood T cell repertoires in COVID-19. Profiling relied on immunoSEQ multiplex PCR, and the TCRdb table lists in-frame clones only, not all of them. The sample yields 210,000 or so clones, approximately 90% seen once. Sequencing was carried out using peripheral blood. Source of these receptors: a man under 40 with COVID-19, enrolled during active disease.

V and J are TRBV2 and TRBJ2-3; possibly TRBD1 for D (5 bases). Germline V gene lookup returns CDR1 SNHLY and CDR2 FYNNEI. The length of the CDR3 is 13 residues. With 8 bases removed from V and 3 bases from J, the gap between germline ends came to 12 bases. The CDR3 nucleotides read TGTGCCAGCGGGCCTAGGGGAACAGATACGCAGTATTTT. Its protein product is CASGPRGTDTQYF.

The V call is TRBV18, the J call TRBJ1-6, with TRBD1 identical over 10 bases. The CDR3 totals 15 residues. V was clipped by 4 bases and J by 9 bases; unmatched bases: 6. Germline CDR1 and CDR2: KGHSH and LQKENI. The chain's CDR3 is CASSLPGQGTSPLHF. Written as DNA, the CDR3 is TGTGCCAGCTCACTACCGGGACAGGGGACTTCACCCCTCCACTTT.

This chain connects TRBV5-1 to TRBJ2-5, with 8 bases fitting TRBD2. This CDR3 has 17 amino acids. The V gene end was trimmed by 1 base and the J gene end by 5 bases; junction bases not matched to a gene: 13. CDR1 and CDR2 (germline): SGHRS, YFSETQ. The CDR3 reads CASSLYWSSGRRETQYF. The CDR3 DNA is TGCGCCAGCAGCTTGTATTGGTCCAGCGGGAGACGGGAGACCCAGTACTTC.

The V and J genes are TRBV6-1 and TRBJ1-2; 7 positions agree with TRBD1. The CDR3 runs 14 residues. After removal of 1 base from V and 6 bases from J, the junction contained 5 bases not matched to a gene. Germline V gene lookup returns CDR1 MNHNS and CDR2 SASEGT. In DNA, the CDR3 is TGTGCCAGCAGTGAAGATAGGGGGCTAAATGGCTACACCTTC. This sequence encodes CASSEDRGLNGYTF.

J is TRBJ2-3 and V is TRBV6-1; perhaps TRBD1 as D (6 bases). V was trimmed by 2 bases and J by 8 bases, leaving 17 bases between them. Germline CDR1 MNHNS, CDR2 SASEGT. CDR3 size: 15 residues. The CDR3, as DNA: TGTGCCAGCAGTGAACCGACAGGCATAAGGGGTACGCAGTATTTT. Translated, it gives CASSEPTGIRGTQYF.

The gene calls are TRBV6-6 and TRBJ1-1; D gene unclear. CDR3 length: 16 residues. Germline CDR1 reads MNHNY; CDR2 reads SVGAGI (reference sequence). V was trimmed by 0 bases and J by 1 base, leaving 12 bases between them. CDR3 loop: CASSYSRWSQNTEAFF. The CDR3 nucleotides are TGTGCCAGCAGTTACTCGCGGTGGAGTCAGAACACTGAAGCTTTCTTT.

This chain uses TRBV6-5 with TRBJ2-1, with a possible D match to TRBD2 (6 bases). The length of the CDR3 is 14 residues. CDR1 and CDR2 (germline): MNHEY, SVGAGI. Trimming took 7 bases from V and 4 from J, leaving 14 bases between them. CDR3 loop: CASTLGGRYNEQFF. CDR3 sequence (DNA): TGTGCCAGCACTCTCGGGGGTAGATACAATGAGCAGTTCTTC.

J is TRBJ2-5 and V is TRBV19; D is possibly TRBD2 (6 bases). The CDR3 sequence is 13 residues long. The germline V and J ends were trimmed by 1 base and 5 bases, with 8 bases remaining between them. The V gene's germline CDR1 is LNHDA and CDR2 SQIVND (reference sequence). Here the CDR3 reads CASSIVAGETQYF. CDR3 nucleotides: TGTGCCAGTAGTATAGTTGCGGGGGAGACCCAGTACTTC.

The chain is built from TRBV5-5 and TRBJ1-2; the D is unclear. Germline V gene lookup returns CDR1 SGHKS and CDR2 YYEKEE (reference sequence). Trimming cost V 0 bases and J 4 bases, with 7 bases left between them. The CDR3 has 13 residues. CDR3 sequence: CASSLAGGYGYTF. DNA for the CDR3: TGTGCCAGCAGCTTGGCGGGAGGCTATGGCTACACCTTC. Combining the CDR3 with reference TRBV5-5 and TRBJ1-2 gives the whole variable domain DAGVTQSPTHLIKTRGQQVTLRCSPISGHKSVSWYQQVLGQGPQFIFQYYEKEERGRGNFPDRFSARQFPNYSSELNVNALLLGDSALYLCASSLAGGYGYTFGSGTRLTVV.

The V call is TRBV24-1, the J call TRBJ1-5, with 7 bases that match TRBD1. The CDR3 has 16 residues. J was trimmed by 2 bases and V by 2 bases; bases with no gene match: 5. Germline CDR1 KGHDR, CDR2 SFDVKD. The CDR3 spells CATSDSDQGGNQPQHF. CDR3 coding DNA: TGTGCCACCAGTGATTCCGACCAGGGGGGCAATCAGCCCCAGCATTTT.

The chain uses TRBV5-4 and TRBJ2-1, with 10 positions matching TRBD1. The V and J ends lost 4 bases and 3 bases, in that order; junction bases with no gene match: 4. This CDR3 spans 15 amino acids. Germline CDR1 and CDR2: SGHNT and YYREEE (reference sequence). As DNA, the CDR3 is TGTGCCAGCAGCGAGGGACAGGGGTTCTACAATGAGCAGTTCTTC. Amino acids: CASSEGQGFYNEQFF.

The V gene is TRBV10-3, the J gene TRBJ2-3, with 16 bases fitting TRBD2. The junction had 4 bases not matched to a gene; V was cut back by 7 bases and J by 0 bases. This CDR3 is built from 17 residues. The germline V gene encodes CDR1 ENHRY and CDR2 SYGVKD. CDR3 sequence: CAIKGTSGRASTDTQYF. For the CDR3, the DNA is TGTGCCATCAAGGGGACTAGCGGGAGGGCAAGCACAGATACGCAGTATTTT.

The chain carries TRBV15 and TRBJ1-6; TRBD1 agrees at 7 bases. The ends lost 1 base at V and 5 bases at J; junction bases unmatched: 2. The CDR3 consists of 15 residues. CDR1 and CDR2 (germline): LNHNV, YYDKDF (reference sequence). CDR3 bases: TGTGCCACCAGCAGAGCTCAGGGGGATAATTCACCCCTCCACTTT. Its protein is CATSRAQGDNSPLHF.

The V gene is TRBV27, the J gene TRBJ1-5, with no clear D. Trimming cost V 7 bases and J 7 bases, with 11 bases left between them. CDR3 length: 12 residues. Germline V gene lookup returns CDR1 MNHEY and CDR2 SMNVEV (reference sequence). CDR3 DNA: TGTGCCAGCACTAGACCGGGGCAGCCCCAGCATTTT. Translating gives CASTRPGQPQHF.

The chain carries TRBV27 and TRBJ2-7, with a possible D match to TRBD2 (6 bases). Germline CDR1 is MNHEY and CDR2 is SMNVEV (reference sequence). Between the trimmed V and J ends, which lost 4 bases and 4 bases, there was a span of 17 bases. This CDR3 spans 15 amino acids. The chain's CDR3 is CASSWTGDPFYEQYF. In DNA, the CDR3 is TGTGCCAGCAGTTGGACGGGAGACCCCTTTTACGAGCAGTACTTC.